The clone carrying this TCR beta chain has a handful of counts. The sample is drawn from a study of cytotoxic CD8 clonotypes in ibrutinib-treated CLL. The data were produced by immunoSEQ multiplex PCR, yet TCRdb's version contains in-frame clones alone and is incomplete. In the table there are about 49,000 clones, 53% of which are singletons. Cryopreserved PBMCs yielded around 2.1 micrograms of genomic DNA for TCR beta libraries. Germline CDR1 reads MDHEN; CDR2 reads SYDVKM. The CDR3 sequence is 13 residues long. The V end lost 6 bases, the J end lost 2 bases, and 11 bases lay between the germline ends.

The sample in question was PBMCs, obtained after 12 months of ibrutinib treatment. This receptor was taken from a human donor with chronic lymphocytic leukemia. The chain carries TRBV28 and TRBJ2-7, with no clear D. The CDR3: CASSTSRAYEQYF. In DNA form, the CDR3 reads TGTGCCAGCAGCACCTCCAGAGCCTACGAGCAGTACTTC.